This TCR beta chain appears in the sequencing data of a study of blood T cell repertoires in COVID-19. The data were produced by immunoSEQ multiplex PCR, yet TCRdb's version contains in-frame clones alone and is incomplete. The repertoire holds 130,000 to 150,000 clones, with about four fifths as singletons. The study recruited people aged roughly 18 to 95 years across around 23 US areas. Deletions cut 7 bases from V and 3 bases from J, with 9 bases between. This CDR3 region has 11 residues. CDR1 is DFQATT, CDR2 SNEGSKA, per germline (reference sequence). The rearrangement links TRBV20-1 to TRBJ1-2, with D possibly being TRBD1 (5 bases). The sample was PBMCs or T cells enriched from blood (not recorded which). The receptor was isolated from a woman between 45 and 60 years old who had been exposed to COVID-19. CDR3 in DNA: TGCAGTGTCCCGACAGACTATGGCTACACCTTC. This codes for CSVPTDYGYTF.